The 12 T cell receptor beta chains below were found in one sample sequenced in a study of beta chain features in type 1 diabetes. Study-wide results and limits: Shorter TCRB CDR3s, moderately but significantly so, marked every one of the four CD4+ subsets in Type 1 diabetes patients.

The antigens these receptors bind are not known. The study reverse transcribed the entire isolated RNA, so it sequenced expressed TCRB transcripts. TCRdb's table, derived via immunoSEQ multiplex PCR, lists solely in-frame clones and lacks some. Of about 270,000 clones in the sample, around an eighth were seen once. Material for sequencing was naive CD4+ T cells from blood. Receptor source: a man under 40 with type 1 diabetes.

This clone was counted only a few times. The J gene is TRBJ1-5, the V gene TRBV18, with 7 bases lining up with TRBD1. Germline CDR1 and CDR2: KGHSH and LQKENI. V was pared by 3 bases and J by 0 bases, with 8 bases of the junction left unmatched. CDR3 size: 17 residues. In DNA, the CDR3 is TGTGCCAGCTCACCCCAGGGGGGACCGATTAGCAATCAGCCCCAGCATTTT. Protein: CASSPQGGPISNQPQHF.

This clone was seen only a few times. The chain couples TRBV11-2 to TRBJ1-4; the match to TRBD1 covers 8 bases. J gave up 8 bases and V 1 base, and 9 bases lay outside the gene matches. Germline CDR1 is SGHAT and CDR2 is FQNNGV. The CDR3 runs 16 residues. The CDR3 DNA is TGTGCCAGCAGCTTAGTCTATGGACAGGGAAGCGAAAAACTGTTTTTT. The encoded protein is CASSLVYGQGSEKLFF.

This clone occurred a few times. The J gene is TRBJ2-1, the V gene TRBV19; 7 bases fit TRBD2. V trimming: 10 bases; J trimming: 8 bases; junction bases outside the gene matches: 14. Germline V gene lookup returns CDR1 LNHDA and CDR2 SQIVND (reference sequence). The CDR3 spans 14 residues. Here the CDR3 reads CATLGGRARDEQFF. DNA of the CDR3: TGTGCCACCCTTGGGGGGAGGGCGCGCGATGAGCAGTTCTTC.

V gene TRBV28 combines with J gene TRBJ2-7, with D tentatively TRBD2 (6 bases). Trimming stripped 10 bases from V and 2 bases from J, with 9 bases between. The CDR3 covers 11 residues. From germline, CDR1 is MDHEN and CDR2 SYDVKM. In DNA form, the CDR3 reads TGTGCCACCACTAGCCCCTACGAGCAGTACTTC. It yields the protein CATTSPYEQYF.

The chain carries TRBV9 and TRBJ1-2; D gene ambiguous. Germline CDR1 and CDR2: SGDLS and YYNGEE. This CDR3 has 15 amino acids. V was trimmed by 0 bases and J by 3 bases, leaving 12 bases between them. The CDR3 DNA sequence: TGTGCCAGCAGCGTAGGGTGGGAGTCGGACTATGGCTACACCTTC. Residues: CASSVGWESDYGYTF.

This rearrangement joins TRBV2 to TRBJ2-1, with D perhaps TRBD2 (5 bases). The CDR3 covers 14 residues. V dropped 6 bases and J dropped 4 bases, with 13 bases sitting between them. CDR1 is SNHLY, CDR2 FYNNEI, per germline. CDR3 DNA: TGTGCCAGCAGCCCCGACCGGGATTACAATGAGCAGTTCTTC. This translates into CASSPDRDYNEQFF.

V usage is TRBV30 and J usage is TRBJ2-1, with a weak D call TRBD2 (5 bases). The length of the CDR3 is 15 residues. The germline V gene encodes CDR1 GTSNPN and CDR2 SVGIG (reference sequence). The V end was cut by 0 bases, the J end by 3 bases, with 12 bases between. This chain's CDR3 is CAWSVKTTSYNEQFF. As DNA, the CDR3 is TGTGCCTGGAGTGTAAAGACTACTAGCTACAATGAGCAGTTCTTC.

The chain uses TRBV19 and TRBJ2-1; a weak D match, TRBD2 (6 bases). CDR1 and CDR2 from the germline V gene are LNHDA and SQIVND (reference sequence). The germline V and J ends were trimmed by 5 bases and 1 base, with 15 bases remaining between them. This CDR3 has 16 residues. The CDR3, as DNA: TGTGCCAGTAGTCCCGGACGGAGGGCATCCTACAATGAGCAGTTCTTC. Translation gives CASSPGRRASYNEQFF.

Only a few counts were recorded for this clone. The V and J genes are TRBV7-8 and TRBJ1-1; D call uncertain. Germline CDR1 and CDR2: SGHVS and FQNEAQ. Trimming cost V 5 bases and J 0 bases, with 13 bases left between them. CDR3 length: 15 residues. The CDR3 region is CASSPIIQMNTEAFF. The DNA of the CDR3 is TGTGCCAGCAGCCCGATCATACAAATGAACACTGAAGCTTTCTTT.

The chain links TRBV7-2 to TRBJ2-7; weak D call: TRBD2 (6 bases). CDR3 size: 15 residues. Trimming removed 1 base at V and 2 bases at J, with 12 bases between. Germline lookup yields CDR1 SGHTA and CDR2 FQGNSA. CDR3 sequence reads: CASSLVNGGAYEQYF. For the CDR3, the DNA is TGTGCCAGCAGCTTAGTCAACGGGGGAGCCTACGAGCAGTACTTC.

The chain carries TRBV2 and TRBJ2-3; D is possibly TRBD1 (5 bases). CDR3 length: 14 amino acids. Trimming stripped 9 bases from V and 6 bases from J, with 19 bases between. Germline values: CDR1 SNHLY, CDR2 FYNNEI. CDR3 protein: CASIDSTPRDTQYF. The CDR3 coding sequence is TGTGCCAGTATAGACAGTACTCCCCGGGATACGCAGTATTTT.

This chain connects TRBV7-8 to TRBJ2-1, with 14 bases fitting TRBD2. Per germline, CDR1 SGHVS and CDR2 FQNEAQ. This CDR3 comprises 16 residues. V lost 11 bases to trimming and J lost 1 base; unmatched junction nucleotides: 7. The CDR3 spells CAAGTSGRGSYNEQFF. CDR3 nucleotide sequence: TGTGCCGCCGGGACTAGCGGGAGAGGATCCTACAATGAGCAGTTCTTC.